The T cell receptor (beta chain) described here comes from a study of T cell repertoires in cytomegalovirus infection. Whole-study results and caveats: It was HLA-C-restricted CMV-specific TCR beta clonotypes that dominated the response ex vivo.

TCRdb re-analysed the reads in MiXCR, keeping a single row per CDR3 protein. Among over 100,000 distinct CDR3 sequences listed, around 30% were seen once. This clonotype was counted at least ten times. What it binds is unknown. Germline CDR1 and CDR2: SGHVS and FQNEAQ. CDR3 length: 14 residues. V lost 2 bases to trimming and J lost 3 bases, with 7 bases between them. The receptor was isolated from a human donor in good health (CMV status not recorded). Some clones in this sample may be carry-over from other donors' samples. J is TRBJ1-4 and V is TRBV7-8; D gene ambiguous. Sequencing used CD8+ T cells from cultured PBMCs, obtained from culture after CMV antigen stimulation. The CDR3 DNA reads TGTGCCAGCAGCTTAACGATCCCTAATGAAAAACTGTTTTTT. Its translation is CASSLTIPNEKLFF.